This T cell receptor beta chain was documented in a study of T cells after yellow fever vaccination. It was through 5'RACE template switching that TCR cDNA was made, with a universal primer site and UMIs added. TCRdb re-called the 5' RACE reads with MiXCR, one entry per CDR3 protein. The sample has hundreds of thousands of distinct CDR3 sequences, roughly 12% seen once; the top ten hold 15%. The CDR3 sequence is 15 residues long. The V gene's germline CDR1 is SGHRS and CDR2 YFSETQ. V lost 4 bases and J lost 6, with 16 bases in between. The V gene is TRBV5-1, the J gene TRBJ2-2, with D perhaps TRBD1 (6 bases). The receptor's source is a man aged 25-40 years who received the YFV17D yellow fever vaccine. The sample consisted of PBMCs, taken on the day of the yellow fever booster vaccination. CDR3 loop: CASSNKTGSAGELFF. The DNA of the CDR3 is TGCGCCAGCAGCAACAAAACAGGGTCGGCCGGGGAGCTGTTTTTT.